This T cell receptor (beta chain) emerged from a study of blood T cells in healthy people across ages. Notes on the study in general: The study lacked donor CMV status, which possibly confounded expanded clonotype changes.

Extraction yielded at least 5 micrograms of total RNA per sample. Using a J-beta primer mix together with a sample-barcoded 5' primer, a second PCR was run for roughly 6 to 12 cycles. The template-switch adaptor was a 5' adaptor with 12 random nucleotides. It tagged each cDNA molecule. TCRdb processed the 5' RACE reads anew with MiXCR; each CDR3 protein has one entry. The table shows 1.5 million to 2 million distinct CDR3 sequences, with roughly 27% occurring only once. The trim removed 2 bases at V and 0 bases at J, leaving 7 bases unmatched. Germline V gene sequence: CDR1 SNHLY, CDR2 FYNNEI. The CDR3 spans 17 residues. Concerning this clonotype: Its antigen is currently unknown.

This chain links TRBV2 with TRBJ2-1; 7 nucleotides line up with TRBD1. The TCR originated in a woman in her twenties or thirties in good health. Material for sequencing was blood. CDR3 nucleotides: TGTGCCAGCAGTGAAATTCTGGGACAGAGCTCCTACAATGAGCAGTTCTTC. Translated, it gives CASSEILGQSSYNEQFF.